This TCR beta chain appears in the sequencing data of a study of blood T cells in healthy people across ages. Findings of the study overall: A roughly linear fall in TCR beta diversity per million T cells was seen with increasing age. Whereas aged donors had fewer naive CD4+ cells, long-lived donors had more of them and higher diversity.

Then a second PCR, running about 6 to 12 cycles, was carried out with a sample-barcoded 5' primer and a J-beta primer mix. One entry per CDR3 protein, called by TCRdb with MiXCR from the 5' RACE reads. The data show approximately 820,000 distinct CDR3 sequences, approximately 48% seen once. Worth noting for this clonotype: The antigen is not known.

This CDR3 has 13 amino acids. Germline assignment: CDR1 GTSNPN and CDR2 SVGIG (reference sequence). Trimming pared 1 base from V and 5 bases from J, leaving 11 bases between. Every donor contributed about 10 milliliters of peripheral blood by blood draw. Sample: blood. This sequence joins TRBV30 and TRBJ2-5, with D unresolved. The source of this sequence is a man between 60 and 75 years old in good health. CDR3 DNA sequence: TGTGCCTGGAGTGGGGGTCACGGTGAGACCCAGTACTTC. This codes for CAWSGGHGETQYF.